Here is one T cell receptor (beta chain) with its context. Antigen unknown. The sample comes from a study of T cells in Graves' hyperthyroidism and ophthalmopathy. Overall study results and limits: Blood held most thyroid clonotypes expanded above 0.001 frequency. Ophthalmopathy and stable hyperthyroidism were told apart by a 13 V-J model.

The TCR beta CDR3 regions underwent amplification using RNA transcripts as the source. The HTBI primer set served for first-round RT-PCR of the TCR CDR3. Each CDR3 protein is one row after TCRdb ran MiXCR on the multiplex PCR reads. The table has some 350,000 distinct CDR3 sequences, around 25% seen once. The V and J ends lost 5 bases and 2 bases respectively, with 15 bases between them. In germline, CDR1 is MNHNS, CDR2 SASEGT. This CDR3 region has 16 residues. This clonotype was sampled from a man between 50 and 59 years old with Graves' hyperthyroidism. J is TRBJ1-4 and V is TRBV6-1; D gene uncertain. Source material: blood. The CDR3 DNA follows: TGTGCCAGCAGTTCCCGTCCCCGGGTTACTAATGAAAAACTGTTTTTT. Its protein product is CASSSRPRVTNEKLFF.